This T cell receptor (beta chain) emerged from a study of blood T cell repertoires in COVID-19. Background on the study: From the United States, Italy and Spain came samples of acute and convalescent COVID-19. The analysed material was cDNA or gDNA that came from T cells, B-cell-depleted T cells, or PBMCs.

Profiling relied on immunoSEQ multiplex PCR, and the TCRdb table lists in-frame clones only, not all of them. The table has 40,000 to 55,000 clones, more than 75% seen once. This CDR3 spans 13 amino acids. V lost 2 bases to trimming and J lost 4 bases, with 9 bases between them. Germline values: CDR1 SGHRS, CDR2 YFSETQ. V and J are TRBV5-1 and TRBJ1-2; maybe TRBD1 (6 bases). The specimen sequenced was peripheral blood. This sequence originates from a man between 45 and 60 years old with active COVID-19. CDR3 nucleotides: TGCGCCAGCAGCTTAACAGGGCCCTATGGCTACACCTTC. It codes for CASSLTGPYGYTF.